The rows below give T cell receptor beta chains drawn from one sample of a study of blood T cell repertoires in COVID-19. Generated by immunoSEQ multiplex PCR, the TCRdb table keeps only in-frame clones and is missing some. Here the sample spans 45,000 to 55,000 clones, roughly 87% being singletons. The sequencing sample was made of peripheral blood. The receptors were gathered from a human donor in a cohort sampled during active COVID-19. The CDR3 runs from the conserved cysteine through the conserved F or W. A D gene is named only where the DNA matches it firmly. The size field is filled for only some rows; it gives once, few, many or a size class.

. 12 TRBV2 . CASSPQGAGYTF
. 15 TRBV27 TRBD2 CASSSSGTPAYEQYF
. 13 TRBV5-8 . CASSFQGRNTIYF
. 17 TRBV27 TRBD2 CASRPIGLAASTDTQYF
. 19 TRBV5-1 . CASSPSAQSGWRAKQPQHF
. 14 TRBV3-1/TRBV3-2 . CASSPGLWDSPLHF
. 14 TRBV29-1 . CSVCGASSYNEQFF
. 14 TRBV2 . CASSEPAGGTEAFF
. 15 TRBV10-3 TRBD2 CAISELREPSYEQYF
. 12 TRBV2 TRBD1 CASDRGNQPQHF
. 13 TRBV15 . CATSRGKSYEQYF
. 14 TRBV7-9 . CASSFGLSYNEQFF
. 16 TRBV18 . CASQGSGINPPREQFF
. 17 TRBV11-2 TRBD1 CASSLRVDRGWNSPLHF
. 15 TRBV6-5 . CASSRTQGSGTEAFF
. 15 TRBV5-4 TRBD1 CASSLGQGFNTEAFF
. 15 TRBV2 TRBD2 CASITSGKDSYEQYF
. 16 TRBV18 TRBD2 CASSPLAGGETDTQYF
once 15 TRBV27 TRBD2 CASSRAGGFTDTQYF
. 15 TRBV11-2 . CASSLARQNTGELFF
. 16 TRBV21-1 . CASSKAGTGTNQPQHF
once 13 TRBV6-5 TRBD1 CASGPTGGYEQYF
. 16 TRBV4-2 TRBD2 CASSQDASGHSYEQYF
. 15 TRBV18 TRBD1 CASSSGTGATDTQYF
. 14 TRBV25-1 TRBD2 CASRTSGRPYEQYF
. 13 TRBV12-3/TRBV12-4 . CASSPGSGETQYF
few 13 TRBV12-3/TRBV12-4 . CASSQGPRTEAFF
. 15 TRBV19 . CASSIGRLAAETQYF
. 18 TRBV24-1 TRBD1 CATSDADRALLGYNEQFF
. 17 TRBV11-2 . CASSLARGNSLTDTQYF
. 17 TRBV24-1 TRBD1 CATSDFGGQGRHNEQFF
. 17 TRBV11-2 . CASSYGGLPSGANVLTF
. 14 TRBV7-7 . CASSLGGAQETQYF
few 15 TRBV6-1 . CASSEVQGTGSPLHF
. 13 TRBV25-1 . CASSAPALQGQYF
. 14 TRBV5-1 . CASSPRGGAQPQHF
. 15 TRBV6-5 TRBD1 CASSYRTGGTGELFF
. 15 TRBV3-1/TRBV3-2 TRBD2 CASSLWTSGRNEQYF
. 18 TRBV4-1 . CASSQDFQAGVRNEKLFF
. 18 TRBV3-1/TRBV3-2 . CASSQDGAGRDGTDTQYF
. 13 TRBV10-3 . CAMAQGIGIEAFF
once 15 TRBV3-1/TRBV3-2 TRBD2 CASSQVGGRMNEQFF
. 15 TRBV3-1/TRBV3-2 TRBD1 CASSLRGQSTDTQYF
. 11 TRBV2 . CASSTKETQYF
. 11 TRBV3-1/TRBV3-2 . CASSQLYEQYF
. 19 TRBV11-2 . CASSLLGGPRRLSLNEQFF
. 17 TRBV7-9 TRBD2 CASSSPRTSGILATQYF
. 14 TRBV29-1 TRBD1 CSVAPGQKSYEQYF
. 13 TRBV18 . CASSLQGDQPQHF
. 15 TRBV3-1/TRBV3-2 TRBD1 CASSPGTGEIGGYTF
. 16 TRBV9 TRBD1 CASSLRQGTGDTEAFF
. 15 TRBV9 TRBD1 CASSFDGTGSETQYF
. 16 TRBV18 TRBD1 CASSPPGQGMNTEAFF
. 15 TRBV13 . CASSLPVGADTEAFF
. 15 TRBV10-2 . CASSESRQVSYEQYF